This TCR beta chain was documented in a study of T cells after yellow fever vaccination (dated by TCRdb to between 2018 and 2021). Background on the whole study: Libraries from fractions with low cell numbers were prepared with the SMART-Seq v4 Ultra Low Input RNA kit. To track T-cell clones before and after primary and booster YFV17D yellow fever vaccination, bulk TCR alpha and beta repertoires were sequenced longitudinally. Two healthy male donors, one aged 18 to 29 and one aged 30 to 40 years, made up the cohort. Blood samples were taken at several timepoints before and after primary and secondary immunization, and bulk PBMC replicates and cell subsets were isolated.

In this sample, this clonotype turned up many times. Its cognate antigen has yet to be identified. No much larger clonotype is one base removed from it; base qualities were not supplied. In the paper's terms, the treatment or condition label means: live attenuated yellow fever vaccine strain. PBMCs were isolated from peripheral blood using a standard Ficoll-Paque protocol. Dynabeads CD4 and CD8 positive selection kits were used to isolate CD4 and CD8 T-cell fractions. RNA was extracted with TriZol from bulk PBMCs, CD4 and CD8 fractions, and dextramer-positive and dextramer-negative fractions. Synthesis of TCR cDNA relied on 5'RACE template switching, a step that introduced a universal primer site along with unique molecular identifiers. cDNA synthesis was primed from both the TCR alpha and TCR beta constant segments. Two PCR steps were used to amplify libraries, with sample barcodes and sequencing adapters being added in the second step. Sequencing of libraries was performed on Illumina HiSeq 2500 (2x100 bp) or NovaSeq (2x150 bp). Processing in the source paper ran as follows. MIGEC was used to demultiplex reads and collapse the reads into UMI consensus sequences, and MiXCR was used for V(D)J alignment. Clonotypes responding to the vaccine were identified with edgeR on replicate PBMC samples, with the criteria of FDR below 0.01 and a log2 fold change above 5 up to day 15. Each bulk clonotype was labeled CD4 or CD8 based on which sequenced repertoire, CD4 or CD8, contained the clonotype at higher abundance. Starting from the raw public reads, TCRdb applied fastp trimming at Q25, assembled clones with MiXCR and retained in-frame beta chains. All rows with the same CDR3 protein become a single entry with the most common DNA and genes. These V and J calls rely on TCRdb rather than the paper's analysis. The sample table lists roughly 240,000 distinct CDR3 sequences, 6% to 8% of them with a count of one. Clones ranked in the top ten supply around 1% of the sample.

Study-wide findings and limitations: Most clones expanded after primary vaccination were re-detected after the booster (around 96% of CD4 and around 88% of CD8), suggesting broad memory maintenance. Only a couple of donors were included in the study, so the extent to which the findings can be generalized is limited. A small share of clonotypes was detected in both CD4 and CD8 compartments, with the overlap likely arising from convergent recombination. Computational filtering was needed because FACS-sorted repertoires could contain abundant contaminating clonotypes from the bulk population. The secondary T-cell response was found to be weaker but faster than the primary response, with a peak reached on day 5 rather than on day 15.

The germline V gene encodes CDR1 SGHKS and CDR2 YYEKEE (reference sequence). Between the V and J ends, shortened by 1 base and 0 bases respectively, the junction contains 10 bases. The cysteine opens and the phenylalanine closes a CDR3 of 16 amino acids. The CDR3 DNA has 48 bases and is translated from base 1. The sample was CD4+ T cells sorted from PBMCs, taken on the day of the yellow fever booster vaccination. The rearrangement joined TRBV5-5 to TRBJ2-2; TRBD2 is a possible D gene, resting on 5 matching bases. This sequence was found in a man under 40 who received the YFV17D yellow fever vaccine. This receptor has the CDR3 CASSLRARANTGELFF. The DNA reads as follows: TGTGCCAGCAGCTTGAGGGCGCGGGCGAACACCGGGGAGCTGTTTTTT. The reference TRBV5-5 and TRBJ2-2 proteins fill in what lies around the CDR3, so the full variable domain reads DAGVTQSPTHLIKTRGQQVTLRCSPISGHKSVSWYQQVLGQGPQFIFQYYEKEERGRGNFPDRFSARQFPNYSSELNVNALLLGDSALYLCASSLRARANTGELFFGEGSRLTVL.